One and the same sample provided the 18 T cell receptor beta chains below, sequenced in a study of T cell responses to AZD1222 COVID-19 vaccine. Profiled with immunoSEQ multiplex PCR; TCRdb holds only in-frame clones, not every one. This sample has 85,000 to 90,000 clones, with nearly 90% found just once. Sample: peripheral blood, taken on day 0 of AZD1222 vaccination. These receptors all stem from an adult in good health.

The CDR3 DNA reads as TGTGCCAGCTCACCACCCCGGGTACAAGAGACCCAGTACTTC. Translated, it gives CASSPPRVQETQYF. This chain joins TRBV18 and TRBJ2-5; D is uncertain. V shed 0 bases and J shed 2 bases, with 7 bases lying between them. CDR3 size: 14 residues. Germline-derived CDR1 and CDR2 are KGHSH and LQKENI.

The J gene is TRBJ2-1, the V gene TRBV4-1; possibly TRBD2 for D (5 bases). The V end lost 3 bases, the J end lost 5 bases, and 17 bases lay between the germline ends. The CDR3 consists of 16 residues. Germline V gene sequence: CDR1 MGHRA, CDR2 YSYEKL. The CDR3 coding sequence is TGCGCCAGCAGCCATAATACTAGGTTTGGAGACAATGAGCAGTTCTTC. Its protein product is CASSHNTRFGDNEQFF.

V and J are TRBV14 and TRBJ1-2; D ambiguous. CDR1 and CDR2 (germline): SGHDN, FVKESK. The CDR3 covers 15 residues. Trimming shortened V by 0 bases and J by 4 bases, and 12 bases separated the two germline ends. The CDR3 region has the DNA TGTGCCAGCAGCCAAGATTGGGTCGGCCCCTATGGCTACACCTTC. Its translation is CASSQDWVGPYGYTF. Full variable domain (missing parts from reference TRBV14 and TRBJ1-2): EAGVTQFPSHSVIEKGQTVTLRCDPISGHDNLYWYRRVMGKEIKFLLHFVKESKQDESGMPNNRFLAERTGGTYSTLKVQPAELEDSGVYFCASSQDWVGPYGYTFGSGTRLTVV.

V and J are TRBV28 and TRBJ1-2, with 7 bases that match TRBD1. The CDR3 runs to 15 residues. J gave up 4 bases and V 5 bases, and 10 bases lay outside the gene matches. CDR1 is MDHEN, CDR2 SYDVKM, per germline. CDR3 region: CASSITQAGGYGYTF. In DNA form, the CDR3 reads TGTGCCAGCAGTATCACACAGGCAGGGGGCTATGGCTACACCTTC.

V is TRBV7-9 and J is TRBJ2-1; the D is unclear. The germline V gene encodes CDR1 SEHNR and CDR2 FQNEAQ (reference sequence). The ends were cut back, 8 bases at V and 4 bases at J, with 6 bases in the middle. The CDR3 has 11 amino acids. This chain's CDR3 is CASGQYNEQFF. For the CDR3, the DNA is TGTGCCAGCGGGCAATACAATGAGCAGTTCTTC.

The J gene is TRBJ2-2, the V gene TRBV7-8; 10 nucleotides align to TRBD2. The CDR3 consists of 15 residues. After removal of 4 bases from V and 5 bases from J, the junction contained 4 bases not matched to a gene. The germline gives CDR1 SGHVS, CDR2 FQNEAQ. The DNA for the CDR3 is TGTGCCAGCAGCTGGGCTAGCGGGAGTACCGGGGAGCTGTTTTTT. Its translation: CASSWASGSTGELFF.

This clone occurred once. The genes are TRBV7-9 and TRBJ2-7, with D maybe TRBD1 (5 bases). The germline V gene has CDR1 SEHNR and CDR2 FQNEAQ (reference sequence). The CDR3 is 14 amino acids. The germline V and J ends were trimmed by 5 bases and 2 bases, with 13 bases remaining between them. In DNA form, the CDR3 reads TGTGCCAGCAGCGGACCGACAGTCACCTACGAGCAGTACTTC. This codes for CASSGPTVTYEQYF.

The chain uses TRBV7-8 and TRBJ2-3; 9 bases fit TRBD2. This CDR3 has 17 amino acids. V lost 3 bases, J lost 6 bases, and 13 bases stayed unmatched. Per germline, CDR1 SGHVS and CDR2 FQNEAQ. DNA of the CDR3: TGTGCCAGCAGCTTGGTCCGGGCTAGCGGGACGCGGGATACGCAGTATTTT. This codes for CASSLVRASGTRDTQYF.

This clone was seen only once. The CDR3: CASSKGQGAYGANVLTF. In DNA, the CDR3 is TGTGCCAGTAGTAAGGGACAGGGGGCTTATGGGGCCAACGTCCTGACTTTC. The chain recombines TRBV19 with TRBJ2-6; 12 nucleotides match TRBD1. Germline V CDR1 and CDR2: LNHDA, SQIVND (reference sequence). V trimming: 4 bases; J trimming: 3 bases; junction bases outside the gene matches: 4. CDR3 length equals 17 residues. Full variable domain (remainder filled in from reference TRBV19 and TRBJ2-6): DGGITQSPKYLFRKEGQNVTLSCEQNLNHDAMYWYRQDPGQGLRLIYYSQIVNDFQKGDIAEGYSVSREKKESFPLTVTSAQKNPTAFYLCASSKGQGAYGANVLTFGAGSRLTVL.

The chain has TRBV28 and TRBJ2-7, with D possibly being TRBD2 (6 bases). CDR1 and CDR2 from the germline V gene are MDHEN and SYDVKM. The CDR3 has 12 residues. V dropped 6 bases and J dropped 7 bases, with 13 bases sitting between them. The CDR3 reads CASRWVAGEQYF. The CDR3 nucleotides read TGTGCCAGCAGGTGGGTTGCGGGAGAGCAGTACTTC.

The J gene is TRBJ1-1, the V gene TRBV7-9; 7 positions match TRBD1. In germline, CDR1 is SEHNR, CDR2 FQNEAQ (reference sequence). There are 15 residues in the CDR3. V trimming: 3 bases; J trimming: 1 base; junction bases outside the gene matches: 5. CDR3 sequence reads: CASSFSTGRNTEAFF. The CDR3 region has the DNA TGTGCCAGCAGCTTCTCGACAGGGAGGAACACTGAAGCTTTCTTT.

The rearrangement joins TRBV30 to TRBJ2-5; a weak D match, TRBD1 (7 bases). The CDR3 runs to 14 residues. In germline, CDR1 is GTSNPN, CDR2 SVGIG (reference sequence). V lost 0 bases and J 5 bases, leaving 13 bases between the germline ends. This CDR3 is CAWSVQEGAETQYF. CDR3 DNA: TGTGCCTGGAGTGTACAGGAGGGGGCGGAGACCCAGTACTTC.

This chain uses TRBV9 with TRBJ1-4, with 7 nucleotides matching TRBD1. Germline CDR1 is SGDLS and CDR2 is YYNGEE. Trimming took 2 bases from V and 4 from J; bases not matched to a gene: 2. This CDR3 is 14 amino acids long. The DNA for the CDR3 is TGTGCCAGCAGCGTTCAGGGGGGTAATGAAAAACTGTTTTTT. It is translated as CASSVQGGNEKLFF.

This chain joins TRBV29-1 and TRBJ2-1; 11 bases line up with TRBD2. The germline V gene encodes CDR1 SQVTM and CDR2 ANQGSEA. This CDR3 comprises 13 residues. Trimming cost V 7 bases and J 7 bases; bases outside gene matches: 6. The CDR3 protein is CSALAGGDNEQFF. The CDR3 nucleotides read TGCAGCGCTTTAGCGGGAGGGGATAATGAGCAGTTCTTC.

This clone occurred once. The chain uses TRBV9 and TRBJ2-7; TRBD2 matches at 13 bases. Germline V gene sequence: CDR1 SGDLS, CDR2 YYNGEE. V lost 3 bases and J lost 5; bases outside the gene matches: 8. This CDR3 has 16 amino acids. The CDR3, as DNA: TGTGCCAGCAGCGAGCGGGGACTAGCGGGGAGGGACGAGCAGTACTTC. It translates to CASSERGLAGRDEQYF. Together with reference TRBV9 and TRBJ2-7, the CDR3 gives the full variable domain: DSGVTQTPKHLITATGQRVTLRCSPRSGDLSVYWYQQSLDQGLQFLIQYYNGEERAKGNILERFSAQQFPDLHSELNLSSLELGDSALYFCASSERGLAGRDEQYFGPGTRLTVT.

The V and J genes are TRBV19 and TRBJ1-2; TRBD1 matches at 9 bases. CDR3 length equals 13 residues. Germline V gene sequence: CDR1 LNHDA, CDR2 SQIVND (reference sequence). The J segment lost 6 bases and the V segment lost 6 bases, leaving 5 bases of the junction unmatched. The CDR3 coding sequence is TGTGCCAGTAGAACGACAGGGGGTGATGGCTACACCTTC. Translating gives CASRTTGGDGYTF.

The chain uses TRBV28 and TRBJ1-1, with TRBD1 as a possible D gene (5 bases). Germline CDR1 is MDHEN and CDR2 is SYDVKM. This CDR3 is built from 15 residues. Trimming stripped 1 base from V and 4 bases from J, with 13 bases between. CDR3 amino acids: CASSLLQDGSTEAFF. CDR3 DNA sequence: TGTGCCAGCAGTTTATTACAGGACGGGAGCACTGAAGCTTTCTTT.

The V call is TRBV12-5, the J call TRBJ1-2; 8 bases fit TRBD1. J lost 5 bases, V lost 7 bases, and 9 bases had no gene match. The CDR3 loop spans 14 amino acids. Germline V gene sequence: CDR1 LGHNT, CDR2 FRNRAP. CDR3: CASARQGNAYGYTF. The CDR3 bases are TGTGCTAGTGCCAGACAGGGGAACGCGTATGGCTACACCTTC.